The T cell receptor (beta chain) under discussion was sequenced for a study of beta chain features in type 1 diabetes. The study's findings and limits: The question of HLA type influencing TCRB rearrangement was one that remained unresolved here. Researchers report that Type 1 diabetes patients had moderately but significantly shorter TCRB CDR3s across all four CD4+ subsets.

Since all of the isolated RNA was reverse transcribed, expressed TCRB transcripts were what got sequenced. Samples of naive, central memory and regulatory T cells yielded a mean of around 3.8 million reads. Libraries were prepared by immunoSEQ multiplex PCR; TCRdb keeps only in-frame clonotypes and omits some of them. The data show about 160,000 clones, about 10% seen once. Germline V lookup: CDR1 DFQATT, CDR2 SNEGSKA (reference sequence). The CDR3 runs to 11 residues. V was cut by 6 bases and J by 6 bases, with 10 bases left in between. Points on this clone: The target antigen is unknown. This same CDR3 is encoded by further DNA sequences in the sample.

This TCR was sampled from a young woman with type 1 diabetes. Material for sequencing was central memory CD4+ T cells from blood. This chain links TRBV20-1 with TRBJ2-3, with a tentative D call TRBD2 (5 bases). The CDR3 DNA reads TGCAGTGCAACCTTAGCGGATACGCAGTATTTT. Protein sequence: CSATLADTQYF.